This TCR beta chain was identified during a study of T cell repertoires in cytomegalovirus infection. The wider study: Both a matching HLA type and CMV infection were indicated by public TCR beta signatures.

TCRdb reanalysed the reads using MiXCR and keeps one entry per CDR3 protein. The top ten hold roughly 30% of the sample, which has fewer than 200,000 distinct CDR3 sequences, around an eighth seen once. As concerns this clonotype: A read error is possible here, since a much larger clone lies one base away.

The CDR3 has 13 amino acids. Germline-derived CDR1 and CDR2 are LNHDA and SQIVND (reference sequence). The TCR originated in a human donor in good health (CMV status not recorded). Some clones in this sample may be carry-over from other donors' samples. The sequenced material came from PBMCs. The chain uses TRBV19 and TRBJ2-6, with D tentatively TRBD1 (5 bases). DNA for the CDR3: TGTGCCAGTAGTATAATTGGGGCCAACATCCTGACTTTC. It codes for CASSIIGANILTF.